This T cell receptor (beta chain) was identified during a study of T cells in Graves' hyperthyroidism and ophthalmopathy. Graves' hyperthyroidism was deemed stable absent ophthalmopathy progression within 18 months. Uncontrolled infection, other autoimmune disease, pregnancy or lactation excluded patients. In making diagnoses, clinical symptoms, serum thyroxine and TRAb, thyroid ultrasound and orbital computed tomography were all used. The study's findings and limits: Most expanded thyroid clonotypes above 0.001 also appeared in blood.

This clonotype was seen ten or more times. Its matching antigen is unknown. The CDR3 is 13 residues long. Germline lookup yields CDR1 SGHKS and CDR2 YYEKEE (reference sequence). The V gene lost 4 bases and the J gene lost 8 bases, with 15 bases spanning the gap. RNA transcripts were the template for amplifying TCR beta CDR3 regions. First-round RT-PCR of the TCR CDR3 relied on the HTBI primer set. TCRdb fed the multiplex PCR reads into MiXCR, producing one record per CDR3 protein. Of around 340,000 distinct CDR3 sequences detected, roughly 13% appear once; the ten largest clones hold around 24%. This receptor was obtained from a woman younger than 45 with Graves' hyperthyroidism. The sample taken for sequencing was blood. The rearrangement links TRBV5-5 to TRBJ1-1; no definite D call. The DNA for the CDR3 is TGTGCCAGCAGCCCAATATCAACGACGGAAGCTTTCTTT. Translation: CASSPISTTEAFF.